This TCR beta chain was retrieved from a study of blood T cell repertoires in COVID-19. Sequenced by immunoSEQ multiplex PCR; TCRdb stores in-frame clones only, minus some. The data contain about 130,000 clones, around 86% of them singletons. This sequence was found in a man in his thirties or forties who had recovered from COVID-19. The specimen was PBMCs or T cells enriched from blood (not recorded which).

The chain's CDR3 is CASSVNRGNTEAFF. Here the CDR3 DNA reads TGCGCCAGCAGCGTGAACAGGGGCAACACTGAAGCTTTCTTT. The chain combines TRBV5-1 with TRBJ1-1, with TRBD1 matching 7 bases. The CDR3 spans 14 residues. Germline trimming cut 4 bases from V and 2 bases from J; bases unmatched to any gene: 5. Germline CDR1 reads SGHRS; CDR2 reads YFSETQ.